A single sample is the source of the 32 T cell receptor beta chains below, sequenced in a study of shared T cell receptors in the human thymus. Profiled with immunoSEQ multiplex PCR; TCRdb holds only in-frame clones, not every one. In the table there are approximately 730,000 clones, approximately 83% of which are singletons. These same records also appear under a second study, on human thymus T cells.

The sample taken for sequencing was thymocytes. The receptor source for this set is a girl less than two years old with a congenital heart defect.

This chain connects TRBV28 to TRBJ2-7, with 9 bases lining up with TRBD1. V lost 7 bases to trimming and J lost 2 bases; unmatched junction nucleotides: 15. The CDR3 is 17 residues long. Germline CDR1 reads MDHEN; CDR2 reads SYDVKM. The CDR3 loop is CASKMNGDRDVPYEQYF. CDR3 nucleotide sequence: TGTGCCAGCAAAATGAACGGGGACAGGGATGTCCCCTACGAGCAGTACTTC.

The chain links TRBV27 to TRBJ1-1; 7 bases align to TRBD1. The CDR3 has 14 residues. V lost 6 bases to trimming and J lost 3 bases; unmatched junction nucleotides: 7. The V gene's germline CDR1 is MNHEY and CDR2 SMNVEV (reference sequence). The CDR3 sequence: CASSQTGSYTEAFF. Here the CDR3 DNA reads TGTGCCAGCAGCCAGACAGGGTCGTACACTGAAGCTTTCTTT.

The V call is TRBV6-5, the J call TRBJ2-7, with a tentative D call TRBD1 (6 bases). This CDR3 contains 15 residues. V lost 6 bases and J 2 bases, leaving 17 bases between the germline ends. Germline V gene sequence: CDR1 MNHEY, CDR2 SVGAGI. The CDR3 nucleotides are TGTGCCAGCAGGGGGCCGGGACACAGAACCTACGAGCAGTACTTC. It translates to CASRGPGHRTYEQYF.

For the CDR3, the DNA is TGCGCCAGCAGGGCTAGCGGGGGGGCAAGCGGCACCGGGGAGCTGTTTTTT. This gives the protein CASRASGGASGTGELFF. The chain employs TRBV5-1 and TRBJ2-2, with 12 bases identical to TRBD2. Unmatched junction bases numbered 9, after V lost 5 bases and J lost 4 bases. CDR1 is SGHRS, CDR2 YFSETQ, per germline. There are 17 residues in the CDR3.

The chain uses TRBV19 and TRBJ2-7; no clear D. This CDR3 region has 12 residues. With 6 bases removed from V and 2 bases from J, the gap between germline ends came to 8 bases. Germline values: CDR1 LNHDA, CDR2 SQIVND (reference sequence). The CDR3, as DNA: TGTGCCAGTAGGAACAGAACCTACGAGCAGTACTTC. Residues: CASRNRTYEQYF.

The V and J genes are TRBV9 and TRBJ1-6, with D possibly matching TRBD1 (6 bases). Germline V gene sequence: CDR1 SGDLS, CDR2 YYNGEE. V was shortened by 0 bases and J by 10 bases, with 17 bases between the two germline ends. The CDR3 is 16 amino acids. The CDR3 protein is CASSVEGGGAGSPLHF. CDR3 in DNA: TGTGCCAGCAGCGTAGAGGGAGGGGGGGCAGGATCACCCCTCCACTTT.

The chain combines TRBV6-6 with TRBJ1-5, with D maybe TRBD1 (6 bases). Trimming stripped 5 bases from V and 3 bases from J, with 17 bases between. The V gene's germline CDR1 is MNHNY and CDR2 SVGAGI (reference sequence). This CDR3 comprises 16 residues. The CDR3 nucleotides are TGTGCCAGCAGTCCCTCGGACAGAGTCTTCAATCAGCCCCAGCATTTT. Translating gives CASSPSDRVFNQPQHF.

The rearrangement links TRBV6-1 to TRBJ1-2; the match to TRBD1 covers 7 bases. Germline assignment: CDR1 MNHNS and CDR2 SASEGT. This CDR3 has 15 residues. The V gene end was trimmed by 6 bases and the J gene end by 0 bases; junction bases not matched to a gene: 7. CDR3 sequence: CASSDRGQANYGYTF. The CDR3 DNA follows: TGTGCCAGCAGCGACCGTGGACAGGCTAACTATGGCTACACCTTC.

The chain has TRBV2 and TRBJ2-7, with D uncertain. The CDR3 is made up of 13 amino acids. The V gene's germline CDR1 is SNHLY and CDR2 FYNNEI. V was shortened by 7 bases and J by 2 bases, with 12 bases between the two germline ends. The CDR3 loop is CASTPQATYEQYF. The CDR3 DNA is TGTGCCAGCACCCCCCAGGCCACCTACGAGCAGTACTTC.

This sequence joins TRBV6-5 and TRBJ2-7, with TRBD1 identical over 7 bases. This CDR3 is built from 15 residues. Germline CDR1 is MNHEY and CDR2 is SVGAGI. With V trimmed by 1 base and J by 6 bases, 9 bases remained unmatched. CDR3 sequence: CASSYWTGKGVEQYF. The CDR3 DNA reads as TGTGCCAGCAGTTACTGGACAGGCAAGGGGGTCGAGCAGTACTTC.

The chain uses TRBV6-1 and TRBJ2-2; 7 bases line up with TRBD1. The CDR3 spans 15 residues. Germline V lookup: CDR1 MNHNS, CDR2 SASEGT. V lost 5 bases and J lost 8; bases outside the gene matches: 11. CDR3 DNA: TGTGCCAGCAGTCCCTCCAGACAGGGTACGGGGGAGCTGTTTTTT. Its protein product is CASSPSRQGTGELFF.

This rearrangement joins TRBV27 to TRBJ2-2; 9 nucleotides agree with TRBD1. Germline values: CDR1 MNHEY, CDR2 SMNVEV (reference sequence). Unmatched junction bases numbered 16, after V lost 6 bases and J lost 2 bases. This CDR3 has 19 residues. For the CDR3, the DNA is TGTGCCAGCAGCTCCCAGGACAGGGGAGAGCCGCAAAACACCGGGGAGCTGTTTTTT. It specifies CASSSQDRGEPQNTGELFF.

The chain couples TRBV2 to TRBJ1-1; 9 nucleotides line up with TRBD1. The J segment lost 1 base and the V segment lost 6 bases, leaving 3 bases of the junction unmatched. CDR1 SNHLY and CDR2 FYNNEI come from the germline V gene. This CDR3 region has 14 residues. CDR3 DNA: TGTGCCAGCAGGCCGGGACAGGGGAACACTGAAGCTTTCTTT. It translates to CASRPGQGNTEAFF. The full variable domain, its missing parts supplied by reference TRBV2 and TRBJ1-1, is EPEVTQTPSHQVTQMGQEVILRCVPISNHLYFYWYRQILGQKVEFLVSFYNNEISEKSEIFDDQFSVERPDGSNFTLKIRSTKLEDSAMYFCASRPGQGNTEAFFGQGTRLTVV.

The rearrangement joins TRBV6-1 to TRBJ2-5; TRBD1 is a possible D gene (6 bases). Trimming took 2 bases from V and 3 from J, leaving 13 bases between them. The CDR3 sequence is 15 residues long. Germline lookup yields CDR1 MNHNS and CDR2 SASEGT. As DNA, the CDR3 is TGTGCCAGCAGTGAAAAGGCAGGGGCCAAAGAGACCCAGTACTTC. Amino acids: CASSEKAGAKETQYF.

The V call is TRBV6-1, the J call TRBJ2-7, with 7 nucleotides matching TRBD1. Germline CDR1 reads MNHNS; CDR2 reads SASEGT. The trim removed 3 bases at V and 2 bases at J, leaving 10 bases unmatched. The CDR3 length is 16 residues. CDR3 DNA sequence: TGTGCCAGCAGTGAGCCACAGGGGTATTGGACCTACGAGCAGTACTTC. Encoded protein: CASSEPQGYWTYEQYF.

This chain uses TRBV5-6 with TRBJ2-5, with 10 nucleotides matching TRBD2. The CDR3 length is 17 residues. CDR1 and CDR2 (germline): SGHDT, YYEEEE. With 1 base clipped from V and 3 bases from J, the junction kept 9 bases outside the gene matches. CDR3 loop: CASSLKAGGYREETQYF. The CDR3 region has the DNA TGTGCCAGCAGCTTGAAAGCGGGGGGGTATAGGGAAGAGACCCAGTACTTC. The variable domain in full, completed from reference TRBV5-6 and TRBJ2-5, reads DAGVTQSPTHLIKTRGQQVTLRCSPKSGHDTVSWYQQALGQGPQFIFQYYEEEERQRGNFPDRFSGHQFPNYSSELNVNALLLGDSALYLCASSLKAGGYREETQYFGPGTRLLVL.

The chain links TRBV2 to TRBJ1-2; perhaps TRBD1 as D (6 bases). With 6 bases removed from V and 1 base from J, the gap between germline ends came to 15 bases. Germline V gives CDR1 SNHLY, CDR2 FYNNEI. The length of the CDR3 is 15 residues. CDR3 sequence (DNA): TGTGCCAGCAGCCAGGACAGTGGGGGTAACTATGGCTACACCTTC. Translated: CASSQDSGGNYGYTF.

CDR3 in DNA: TGTGCCAGCGGGGGGGGAACAGATACGCAGTATTTT. Translated: CASGGGTDTQYF. The V and J genes are TRBV27 and TRBJ2-3, with TRBD2 matching 7 bases. Per germline, CDR1 MNHEY and CDR2 SMNVEV (reference sequence). Trimming cost V 8 bases and J 3 bases; bases outside gene matches: 2. The CDR3 extends over 12 amino acids.

The CDR3 DNA reads as TGTGCCAGCTCACCTTTCGGGACAGGCCTTGAAGCTTTCTTT. Amino acid sequence: CASSPFGTGLEAFF. This sequence joins TRBV18 and TRBJ1-1; 8 bases match TRBD1. This CDR3 is built from 14 residues. Germline V gene lookup returns CDR1 KGHSH and CDR2 LQKENI. The V gene end was trimmed by 3 bases and the J gene end by 7 bases; junction bases not matched to a gene: 7.

This clone was counted once. The gene calls are TRBV30 and TRBJ1-4; possibly TRBD1 for D (5 bases). V shed 3 bases and J shed 2 bases, with 16 bases lying between them. Looked up from germline, CDR1 is GTSNPN and CDR2 is SVGIG (reference sequence). The CDR3 totals 16 residues. CDR3 bases: TGTGCCTGGAGAGACCACTCGGAGGGGACTAATGAAAAACTGTTTTTT. Encoded protein: CAWRDHSEGTNEKLFF.

This chain joins TRBV5-4 and TRBJ1-1; 7 bases are shared with TRBD1. CDR1 and CDR2 from the germline V gene are SGHNT and YYREEE (reference sequence). V lost 4 bases and J lost 4; bases outside the gene matches: 16. The CDR3 consists of 17 residues. DNA of the CDR3: TGTGCCAGCAGCGGACAAACCACAGGGGCCCGGGGCACTGAAGCTTTCTTT. Amino acids: CASSGQTTGARGTEAFF.

The chain couples TRBV27 to TRBJ2-4, with D possibly being TRBD1 (6 bases). With 9 bases removed from V and 3 bases from J, the gap between germline ends came to 21 bases. Germline V gives CDR1 MNHEY, CDR2 SMNVEV (reference sequence). This CDR3 comprises 16 residues. The CDR3 here is CASRNRTVSNKNIQYF. Written as DNA, the CDR3 is TGTGCCAGTCGGAACAGGACAGTCTCTAACAAAAACATTCAGTACTTC.

The chain is built from TRBV5-5 and TRBJ2-1, with 7 bases identical to TRBD2. This CDR3 is 15 amino acids long. Germline-derived CDR1 and CDR2 are SGHKS and YYEKEE (reference sequence). With 4 bases clipped from V and 7 bases from J, the junction kept 11 bases outside the gene matches. In DNA, the CDR3 is TGTGCCAGCAGCACCGAGGGAGGGTTTGAGAATGAGCAGTTCTTC. Its translation: CASSTEGGFENEQFF.

The chain uses TRBV5-4 and TRBJ2-7; unclear D gene. This CDR3 region has 13 residues. CDR1 is SGHNT and CDR2 is YYREEE in the germline V gene (reference sequence). The V and J ends lost 0 bases and 2 bases respectively, with 6 bases between them. Here the CDR3 reads CASSLDLPYEQYF. As DNA, the CDR3 is TGTGCCAGCAGCTTGGACTTACCCTACGAGCAGTACTTC.

This chain's CDR3 is CASSPDRGYRKTQYF. CDR3 bases: TGTGCCAGCAGTCCCGACAGGGGTTATCGAAAGACCCAGTACTTC. The J gene is TRBJ2-5, the V gene TRBV28, with 8 bases fitting TRBD1. The CDR3 consists of 15 residues. V shed 5 bases and J 6 bases; nucleotides not matched to a gene: 11. Germline V gene data show CDR1 as MDHEN and CDR2 as SYDVKM.

This chain uses TRBV4-3 with TRBJ2-5; 7 bases line up with TRBD1. This CDR3 is 17 amino acids long. V gave up 0 bases and J gave up 1 base; unmatched junction bases: 8. CDR1 and CDR2 (germline): LGHNA, YSLEER. The DNA of the CDR3 is TGCGCCAGCAGCCAAGATCTGACAACAGGGGCCCAAGAGACCCAGTACTTC. Protein product: CASSQDLTTGAQETQYF.

This clone was observed a single time. The chain combines TRBV28 with TRBJ1-4; D call uncertain. The length of the CDR3 is 14 residues. CDR1 is MDHEN, CDR2 SYDVKM, per germline. The ends were cut back, 3 bases at V and 6 bases at J, with 11 bases in the middle. The CDR3 loop is CASSFPPGYEKLFF. The CDR3 DNA reads TGTGCCAGCAGTTTCCCCCCCGGTTATGAAAAACTGTTTTTT.

V usage is TRBV6-5 and J usage is TRBJ1-6; D unclear. V was trimmed by 2 bases and J by 7 bases, leaving 15 bases between them. Germline CDR1 is MNHEY and CDR2 is SVGAGI. The CDR3 has 16 amino acids. For the CDR3, the DNA is TGTGCCAGCAGTTACAGGAGGGTTTCCCTGAATTCACCCCTCCACTTT. Translated: CASSYRRVSLNSPLHF.

This rearrangement joins TRBV20-1 to TRBJ2-3, with a tentative D call TRBD2 (6 bases). The CDR3 consists of 11 residues. The germline V gene encodes CDR1 DFQATT and CDR2 SNEGSKA (reference sequence). V was clipped by 5 bases and J by 14 bases, with 17 bases between them. The chain's CDR3 is CSADGPGGSYF. Written as DNA, the CDR3 is TGCAGTGCTGACGGGCCCGGGGGATCGTATTTT.

DNA of the CDR3: TGTGCCAGCAGCTTGGCGGCCAGGGGCGGAAACACTGAAGCTTTCTTT. Translation: CASSLAARGGNTEAFF. The chain has TRBV5-6 and TRBJ1-1, with TRBD1 as a possible D gene (6 bases). Germline CDR1 and CDR2: SGHDT and YYEEEE. Trimming removed 0 bases from V and 2 bases from J, with 14 bases in between. The CDR3 runs to 16 residues. Supplemented by reference TRBV5-6 and TRBJ1-1, the full variable domain reads DAGVTQSPTHLIKTRGQQVTLRCSPKSGHDTVSWYQQALGQGPQFIFQYYEEEERQRGNFPDRFSGHQFPNYSSELNVNALLLGDSALYLCASSLAARGGNTEAFFGQGTRLTVV.

The chain has TRBV28 and TRBJ2-7, with D maybe TRBD1 (5 bases). This CDR3 is built from 12 residues. Germline V gene lookup returns CDR1 MDHEN and CDR2 SYDVKM. The germline V and J ends were trimmed by 4 bases and 3 bases, with 7 bases remaining between them. CDR3 loop: CASSYRNYEQYF. The CDR3 coding sequence is TGTGCCAGCAGTTACAGGAACTACGAGCAGTACTTC.

V usage is TRBV19 and J usage is TRBJ1-2; D unresolved. CDR1 is LNHDA and CDR2 is SQIVND in the germline V gene (reference sequence). V was trimmed by 6 bases and J by 8 bases, leaving 16 bases between them. There are 13 residues in the CDR3. CDR3 protein: CASSTDGSEGYTF. CDR3 DNA sequence: TGTGCCAGTAGCACCGACGGGTCGGAAGGCTACACCTTC.